The T cell receptor beta chain under discussion was sequenced for a study of identical twins. TCRdb reanalysed the 5' RACE reads using MiXCR and keeps one entry per CDR3 protein. The sample contains 500,000 to 650,000 distinct CDR3 sequences, approximately 20% of which appear only once. The CDR3 is 13 residues long. V was trimmed by 7 bases and J by 4 bases, leaving 13 bases between them. This clonotype was seen only a few times. The data also belong to a second study, concerning yellow fever vaccine responses in identical twins.

The receptor's source is a woman aged 18-30 years in good health. The chain couples TRBV12-3 or TRBV12-4 to TRBJ1-2, with a possible D match to TRBD1 (6 bases). Sequenced sample: CD4+ T cells sorted from blood. The CDR3 is CASMDRASYGYTF. The CDR3 DNA follows: TGTGCCAGCATGGACAGAGCGAGCTATGGCTACACCTTC.